The entry below describes one T cell receptor beta chain. Its antigen is not known. Germline V gene data show CDR1 as SGDLS and CDR2 as YYNGEE. The CDR3 has 14 amino acids. V lost 0 bases and J 4 bases, leaving 10 bases between the germline ends. This specimen comes from a study of cytomegalovirus exposure and HLA in healthy donors. The study's findings and limits: The authors reported that TCR beta sequences could predict HLA-A and HLA-B alleles. These predictions were accurate for most subjects in the first cohort. In an earlier analysis, productive rearrangement rates for most beta V segments clustered near 87% or 30%.

Primers for the PCR totalled 60 Vbeta and 13 Jbeta. Repertoires were generated with immunoSEQ multiplex PCR, while TCRdb's copy carries only in-frame clones and drops some. The data hold some 100,000 clones, with about four fifths observed a single time. This receptor was obtained from a man between 18 and 29 years old in good health and CMV-seronegative. V gene TRBV9 combines with J gene TRBJ2-5; possibly TRBD1 for D (7 bases). Sequenced sample: PBMCs. This CDR3 is CASSVDQGGETQYF. CDR3 nucleotides: TGTGCCAGCAGCGTAGATCAGGGGGGAGAGACCCAGTACTTC.